A selection of T cell receptor beta chains follows, all from one sample in a study of early T cells in non-severe SARS-CoV-2 infection. MiXCR was run by TCRdb on the 5' RACE reads, yielding one entry per CDR3 protein. The sample has 65,000 to 85,000 distinct CDR3 sequences, about a sixth seen once. The sequenced sample consisted of whole blood. These receptors were obtained from an adult who was a healthcare worker with PCR-confirmed SARS-CoV-2 infection or an uninfected control (not recorded which). Each CDR3 is given with its conserved first and last residue. Fields, in order: J gene, D gene, V gene, clone size, CDR3 DNA, CDR3 protein. The D gene is left open where the match is weak. Rows may omit the clone size; those that give it use once, few, many or a size class.

>TRBJ1-1|-|TRBV5-4|many
TGTGCCAGCAGCTTGGCCCTTCAGGGAGACACTGAAGCTTTCTTT
CASSLALQGDTEAFF
>TRBJ2-3|TRBD2|TRBV20-1|-
TGCAGTGCTAGAGATTGGGGGGGATCTAGCACAGATACGCAGTATTTT
CSARDWGGSSTDTQYF
>TRBJ2-5|TRBD1|TRBV20-1|many
TGCAGTGCCCGTAGAGGGGCGACAGGGGGCCAAGAGACCCAGTACTTC
CSARRGATGGQETQYF
>TRBJ2-7|-|TRBV3-1|many
TGTGCCAGCAGCCAAAGCGGGTCCGGAGAGCAGTACTTC
CASSQSGSGEQYF
>TRBJ2-5|TRBD1|TRBV19|few
TGTGCCAGTAGTATAGCCCCGGGACAGCAAGAGACCCAGTACTTC
CASSIAPGQQETQYF
>TRBJ1-1|TRBD1|TRBV6-5|few
TGTGCCAGCAGCGGGACAGTTAACACTGAAGCTTTCTTT
CASSGTVNTEAFF
>TRBJ2-1|-|TRBV7-6|few
TGTGCCAGCAGCTTCGGGTGGTCGGATTCCTACAATGAGCAGTTCTTC
CASSFGWSDSYNEQFF
>TRBJ1-6|-|TRBV20-1|few
TGCAGTGTCAACTCAGGGGATAATTCACCCCTCCACTTT
CSVNSGDNSPLHF
>TRBJ2-1|-|TRBV7-9|few
TGTGCCAGCAGCTTCCGGGGGCACGCCTACAATGAGCAGTTCTTC
CASSFRGHAYNEQFF
>TRBJ1-2|-|TRBV12-3/TRBV12-4|-
TGTGCCAGCACCCGCGGGGTGGTAGTTGGCTACACCTTC
CASTRGVVVGYTF
>TRBJ2-1|TRBD1|TRBV28|few
TGTGCCACCGACGGGCAGGGGGACCCCAATGAGCAGTTCTTC
CATDGQGDPNEQFF
>TRBJ1-1|-|TRBV11-3|-
TGTGCCAGCAGTGACGAGGAGAGCACTGAAGCTTTCTTT
CASSDEESTEAFF
>TRBJ1-1|-|TRBV28|-
TGTGCCAGCAGCCGGGGTTATTTGAACACTGAAGCTTTCTTT
CASSRGYLNTEAFF
>TRBJ1-3|-|TRBV18|few
TGTGCCAGCTCACCACCGAGAGGGTTCGGAAACACCATATATTTT
CASSPPRGFGNTIYF
>TRBJ2-2|TRBD1|TRBV7-6|-
TGTGCCAGCAGCTTACTCCGCCCGGACAGGGGGGAGCTGTTTTTT
CASSLLRPDRGELFF
>TRBJ2-7|TRBD1|TRBV20-1|-
TGCAGTGCTAGAAAGGGGCAGGGGGCCTACGAGCAGTACTTC
CSARKGQGAYEQYF
>TRBJ1-6|-|TRBV12-3/TRBV12-4|many
TGTGCCAGCAGTTTAGCCGCACCCCAGAGTTCACCCCTCCACTTT
CASSLAAPQSSPLHF
>TRBJ2-7|-|TRBV6-1|-
TGTGCCAGCAGTGAGGGGTACGAGCAGTACTTC
CASSEGYEQYF
>TRBJ2-5|-|TRBV9|many
TGTGCCAGCACCCAGGACACCATGTACCAAGAGACCCAGTACTTC
CASTQDTMYQETQYF
>TRBJ2-1|TRBD2|TRBV6-6|-
TGTGCCAGCAGTTACGAGGGAGGGATGAGTGAGCAGTTCTTC
CASSYEGGMSEQFF
>TRBJ2-5|-|TRBV7-7|-
TGTGCTAGCAGCCCCGATCAAGAGACCCAGTACTTC
CASSPDQETQYF
>TRBJ2-5|-|TRBV5-6|few
TGTGCCAGCAGCCCCCCCGGAGGGAACCAAGAGACCCAGTACTTC
CASSPPGGNQETQYF
>TRBJ2-1|-|TRBV20-1|-
TGCAGTGCTAGGCAGATAACAGGCGGTCCCTACAATGAGCAGTTCTTC
CSARQITGGPYNEQFF
>TRBJ2-3|TRBD2|TRBV24-1|-
TGTGCCACCAGTGATCCTACTAGCGGGGTGAGCACAGATACGCAGTATTTT
CATSDPTSGVSTDTQYF
>TRBJ2-5|-|TRBV24-1|-
TGTGCCACCAGGCGGAGCGCAGAAGAGACCCAGTACTTC
CATRRSAEETQYF
>TRBJ2-5|-|TRBV11-2|-
TGTGCCAGCAGCCCCACGGTCGAGACCCAGTACTTC
CASSPTVETQYF
>TRBJ2-3|TRBD2|TRBV5-6|-
TGTGCCAGCAGCTTGGCCTTAGCGGGGGTCACAGATACGCAGTATTTT
CASSLALAGVTDTQYF
>TRBJ2-3|TRBD1|TRBV5-1|many
TGCGCCAGCACCCGGGACAGAGCAGATACGCAGTATTTT
CASTRDRADTQYF
>TRBJ2-7|-|TRBV3-1|-
TGTGCCAGCAGCCACCAAGGGGAGCAGTACTTC
CASSHQGEQYF
>TRBJ2-7|-|TRBV19|-
TGTGCCAGTAGTATAACCCATCGGAGGGAGCAGTACTTC
CASSITHRREQYF
>TRBJ1-2|-|TRBV18|-
TGTGCCAGCTCACCACCGTTTGACAGTCGCTCTGGCTACACCTTC
CASSPPFDSRSGYTF
>TRBJ1-5|TRBD1|TRBV6-5|few
TGTGCCAGCAGCCCGGGACAGCTAACGGGTAGCAATCAGCCCCAGCATTTT
CASSPGQLTGSNQPQHF
>TRBJ1-1|-|TRBV10-1|few
TGCGCCAGCAGTGGAGCGACACGCACTGAAGCTTTCTTT
CASSGATRTEAFF
>TRBJ1-1|TRBD1|TRBV11-2|many
TGTGCCAGCAGCCCCTCCGCACGGAGGGGGCTAGGGACTGAAGCTTTCTTT
CASSPSARRGLGTEAFF
>TRBJ1-2|-|TRBV5-5|many
TGTGCCAGCAGTACTTCCGTGAGCTATGGCTACACCTTC
CASSTSVSYGYTF
>TRBJ2-1|TRBD1|TRBV11-2|few
TGTGCCAGCAGCTTAGAGGCCCGGGACAGGGGTAGAGATGAGCAGTTCTTC
CASSLEARDRGRDEQFF
>TRBJ1-4|TRBD1|TRBV27|few
TGTGCCAGCAGTTTAAATTGGGACAGGGGCATAAAACTGTTTTTT
CASSLNWDRGIKLFF
>TRBJ2-7|-|TRBV3-1|few
TGTGCCAGCAGCCAAGCTTCCAGCGGCGCCCCTCTGTACGAGCAGTACTTC
CASSQASSGAPLYEQYF
>TRBJ1-2|-|TRBV11-2|few
TGTGCCAGCAGCATGGGGGATATTGGCTACACCTTC
CASSMGDIGYTF
>TRBJ2-5|-|TRBV6-6|many
TGTGCCAGTAAGGAGCCGGGACGGGAAGAGACCCAGTACTTC
CASKEPGREETQYF
>TRBJ1-1|TRBD1|TRBV7-9|-
TGTGCCAGCAGCTTAGGTCAGGGGGCGGTCATCGACACTGAAGCTTTCTTT
CASSLGQGAVIDTEAFF
>TRBJ2-3|-|TRBV2|-
TGTGCCAGCAGGGGGGATCCAACAGATACGCAGTATTTT
CASRGDPTDTQYF
>TRBJ2-6|-|TRBV27|-
TGTGCCAGCAGTTTGAATGGGGCCAACGTCCTGACTTTC
CASSLNGANVLTF
>TRBJ1-2|-|TRBV11-2|few
TGTGCCAGCAGCCCTTTGTTTGGGAAGTTGGACTACACCTTC
CASSPLFGKLDYTF
>TRBJ2-7|-|TRBV30|many
TGTGCCTGGAGCTCCGGGCCACTCCTGCCCGAGCAGTACTTC
CAWSSGPLLPEQYF
>TRBJ2-5|TRBD1|TRBV9|-
TGTGCCAGCAGCGTAGAGGCAGGGGGCTTCCAAGAGACCCAGTACTTC
CASSVEAGGFQETQYF
>TRBJ2-7|-|TRBV2|-
TGTGCCAGCATGGACTGGGGCGCCTACGAGCAGTACTTC
CASMDWGAYEQYF
>TRBJ2-2|-|TRBV6-2/TRBV6-3|many
TGTGCCAGCAGCCCTTATGGGACCGGGAACACCGGGGAGCTGTTTTTT
CASSPYGTGNTGELFF
>TRBJ2-6|-|TRBV5-5|-
TGTGCCAGCAGCACCATGGGGGCCAACGTCCTGACTTTC
CASSTMGANVLTF
>TRBJ2-7|-|TRBV20-1|few
TGCAGTGCTAGTACTAGGTTCGAGCAGTACTTC
CSASTRFEQYF
>TRBJ1-3|-|TRBV7-8|-
TGTGCCAGCAGCTTAGAGGTTAACACCATATATTTT
CASSLEVNTIYF
>TRBJ1-5|-|TRBV5-1|-
TGCGCCAGCAGCTTAGATGGAGGCAGAAATCAGCCCCAGCATTTT
CASSLDGGRNQPQHF
>TRBJ1-4|-|TRBV19|many
TGTGCCAGTAGGCCCGCATACCGGGCCAGTAATGAAAAACTGTTTTTT
CASRPAYRASNEKLFF